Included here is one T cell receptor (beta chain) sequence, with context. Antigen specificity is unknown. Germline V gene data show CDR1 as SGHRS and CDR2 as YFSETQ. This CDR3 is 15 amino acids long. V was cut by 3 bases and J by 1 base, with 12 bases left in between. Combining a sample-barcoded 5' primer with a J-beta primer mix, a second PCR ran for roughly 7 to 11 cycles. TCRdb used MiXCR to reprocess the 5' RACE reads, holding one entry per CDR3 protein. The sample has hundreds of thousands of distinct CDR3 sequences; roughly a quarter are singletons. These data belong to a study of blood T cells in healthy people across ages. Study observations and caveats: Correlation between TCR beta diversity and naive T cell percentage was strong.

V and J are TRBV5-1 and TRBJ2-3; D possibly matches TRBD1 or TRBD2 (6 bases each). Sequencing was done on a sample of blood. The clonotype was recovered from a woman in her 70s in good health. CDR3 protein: CASSYGGQGTDTQYF. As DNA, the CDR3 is TGCGCCAGCAGCTACGGGGGCCAAGGCACAGATACGCAGTATTTT.